This T cell receptor (beta chain) was captured by sequencing in a study of identical twins. About this clonotype itself: The antigen remains unidentified.

Study-level results: The study drew conclusions from cross-sectional statistical analysis, not from following the same donors.

cDNA molecules carried unique molecular identifiers, and template switching added a universal primer site. From the 5' RACE reads, TCRdb called clonotypes with MiXCR, one entry per CDR3 protein. The data show around 500,000 distinct CDR3 sequences, more than 13% seen once. These data also formed part of another study, on yellow fever vaccine responses in identical twins.

Sequences were obtained from CD4+ T cells sorted from blood. This TCR derives from a woman in her late teens or twenties in good health.

For the CDR3, the DNA is TGCAGTGCTAGTCTACTCAGTCAGTGGGCCTCCTACAATGAGCAGTTCTTC. Its translation: CSASLLSQWASYNEQFF. The V and J genes are TRBV20-1 and TRBJ2-1, with unresolved D. Germline V lookup: CDR1 DFQATT, CDR2 SNEGSKA (reference sequence). The CDR3 totals 17 residues. Trimming shortened V by 3 bases and J by 0 bases, and 18 bases separated the two germline ends.